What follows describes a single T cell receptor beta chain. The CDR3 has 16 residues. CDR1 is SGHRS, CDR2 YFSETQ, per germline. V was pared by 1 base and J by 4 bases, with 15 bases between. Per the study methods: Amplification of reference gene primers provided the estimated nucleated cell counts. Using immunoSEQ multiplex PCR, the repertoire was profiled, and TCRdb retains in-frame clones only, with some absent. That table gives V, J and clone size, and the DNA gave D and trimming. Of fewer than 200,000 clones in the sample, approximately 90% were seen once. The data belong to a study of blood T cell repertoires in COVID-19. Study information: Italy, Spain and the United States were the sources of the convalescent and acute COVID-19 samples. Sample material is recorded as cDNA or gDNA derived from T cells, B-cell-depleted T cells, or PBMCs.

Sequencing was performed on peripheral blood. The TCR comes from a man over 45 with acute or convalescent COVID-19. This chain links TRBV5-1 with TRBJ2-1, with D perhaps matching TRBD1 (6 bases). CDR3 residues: CASSLTTGILYNEQFF. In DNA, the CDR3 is TGCGCCAGCAGCTTGACTACAGGGATCCTTTACAATGAGCAGTTCTTC.